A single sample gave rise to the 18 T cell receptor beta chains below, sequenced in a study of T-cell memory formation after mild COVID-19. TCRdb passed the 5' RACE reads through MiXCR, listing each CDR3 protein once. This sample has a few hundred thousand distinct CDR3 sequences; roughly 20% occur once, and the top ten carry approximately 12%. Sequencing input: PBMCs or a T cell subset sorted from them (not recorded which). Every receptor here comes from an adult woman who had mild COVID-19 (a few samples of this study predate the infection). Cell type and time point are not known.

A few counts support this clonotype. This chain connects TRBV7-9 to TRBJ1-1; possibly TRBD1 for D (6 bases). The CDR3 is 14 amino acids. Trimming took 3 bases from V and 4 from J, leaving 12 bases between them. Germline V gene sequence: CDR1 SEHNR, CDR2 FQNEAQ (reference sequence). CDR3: CASSFPGGGTEAFF. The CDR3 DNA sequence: TGTGCCAGCAGCTTTCCCGGAGGGGGCACTGAAGCTTTCTTT.

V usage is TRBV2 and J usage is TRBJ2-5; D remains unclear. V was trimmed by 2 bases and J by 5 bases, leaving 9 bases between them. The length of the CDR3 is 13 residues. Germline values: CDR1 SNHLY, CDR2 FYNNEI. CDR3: CASSEFLRETQYF. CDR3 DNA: TGTGCCAGCAGTGAATTTTTGCGGGAGACCCAGTACTTC.

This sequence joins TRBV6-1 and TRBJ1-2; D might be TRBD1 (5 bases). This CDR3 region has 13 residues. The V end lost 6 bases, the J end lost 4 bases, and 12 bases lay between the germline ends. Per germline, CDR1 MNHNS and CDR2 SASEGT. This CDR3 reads CASRTALTYGYTF. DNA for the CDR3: TGTGCCAGCAGGACAGCACTCACCTATGGCTACACCTTC.

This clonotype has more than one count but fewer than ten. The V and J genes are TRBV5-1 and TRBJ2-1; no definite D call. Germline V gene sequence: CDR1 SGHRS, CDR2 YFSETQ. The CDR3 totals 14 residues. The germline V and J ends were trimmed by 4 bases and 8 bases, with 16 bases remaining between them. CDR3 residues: CASSREPLPHEQFF. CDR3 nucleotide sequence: TGCGCCAGCAGCCGCGAGCCACTCCCCCATGAGCAGTTCTTC.

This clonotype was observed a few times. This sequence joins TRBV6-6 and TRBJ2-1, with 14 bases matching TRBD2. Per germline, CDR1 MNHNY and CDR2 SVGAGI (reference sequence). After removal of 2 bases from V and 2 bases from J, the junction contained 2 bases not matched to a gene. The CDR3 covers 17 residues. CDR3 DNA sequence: TGTGCCAGCAGTTACGGACTAGCGGGAGGTACCTACAATGAGCAGTTCTTC. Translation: CASSYGLAGGTYNEQFF.

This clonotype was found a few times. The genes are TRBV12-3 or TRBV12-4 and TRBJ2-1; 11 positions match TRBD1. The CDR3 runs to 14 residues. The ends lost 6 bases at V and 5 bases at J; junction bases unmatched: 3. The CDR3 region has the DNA TGTGCCAGCAGCCGGACAGGGGGCAACAATGAGCAGTTCTTC. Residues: CASSRTGGNNEQFF.

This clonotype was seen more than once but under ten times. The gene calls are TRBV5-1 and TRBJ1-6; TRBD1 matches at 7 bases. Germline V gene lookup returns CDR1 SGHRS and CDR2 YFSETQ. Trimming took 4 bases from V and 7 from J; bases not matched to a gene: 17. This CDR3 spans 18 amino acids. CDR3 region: CASSPIGDRETWNSPLHF. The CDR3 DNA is TGCGCCAGCAGCCCAATTGGTGACAGGGAAACGTGGAATTCACCCCTCCACTTT.

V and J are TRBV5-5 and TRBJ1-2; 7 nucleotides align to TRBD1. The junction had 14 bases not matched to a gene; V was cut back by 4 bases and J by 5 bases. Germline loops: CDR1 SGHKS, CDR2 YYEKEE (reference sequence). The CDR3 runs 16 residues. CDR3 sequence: CASSTDPPGGAYGYTF. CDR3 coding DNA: TGTGCCAGCAGCACCGACCCCCCAGGGGGGGCTTATGGCTACACCTTC.

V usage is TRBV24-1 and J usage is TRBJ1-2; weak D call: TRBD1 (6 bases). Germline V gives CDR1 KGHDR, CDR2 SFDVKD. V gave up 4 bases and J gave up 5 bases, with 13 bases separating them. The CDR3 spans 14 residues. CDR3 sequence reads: CATSETGTLYGYTF. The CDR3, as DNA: TGTGCCACCAGTGAGACAGGAACTTTATATGGCTACACCTTC.

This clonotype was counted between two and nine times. CDR3 bases: TGTGCCAGCAGCCCCCGCGGCTTGGGAATATCCTACGAGCAGTACTTC. It is translated as CASSPRGLGISYEQYF. V and J are TRBV5-4 and TRBJ2-7; D not resolved. The germline V gene encodes CDR1 SGHNT and CDR2 YYREEE (reference sequence). The CDR3 loop spans 16 amino acids. The ends were cut back, 4 bases at V and 1 base at J, with 18 bases in the middle.

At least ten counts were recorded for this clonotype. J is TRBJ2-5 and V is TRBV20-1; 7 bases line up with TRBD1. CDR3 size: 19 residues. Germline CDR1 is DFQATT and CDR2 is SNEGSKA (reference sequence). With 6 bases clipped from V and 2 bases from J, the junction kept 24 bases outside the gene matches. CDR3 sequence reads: CSATGGQGVSSDLQETQYF. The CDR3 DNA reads TGCAGTGCCACCGGTGGGCAGGGGGTTTCCTCCGACCTTCAAGAGACCCAGTACTTC.

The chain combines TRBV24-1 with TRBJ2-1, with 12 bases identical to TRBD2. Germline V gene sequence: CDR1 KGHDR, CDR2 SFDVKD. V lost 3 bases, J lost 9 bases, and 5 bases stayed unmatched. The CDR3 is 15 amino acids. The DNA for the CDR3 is TGTGCCACCAGTGATCTGACTAGCGGGAGTCTTGAGCAGTTCTTC. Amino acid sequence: CATSDLTSGSLEQFF.

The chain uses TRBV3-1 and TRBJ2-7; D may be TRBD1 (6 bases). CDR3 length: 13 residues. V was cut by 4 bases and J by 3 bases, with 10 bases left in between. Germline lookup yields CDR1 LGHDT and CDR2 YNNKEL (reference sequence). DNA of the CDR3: TGTGCCAGCAGCCCCAACAGGGTCTACGAGCAGTACTTC. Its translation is CASSPNRVYEQYF.

The CDR3 spells CASSGPGLAGGPYNEQFF. The CDR3, as DNA: TGTGCCAGCAGTGGGCCGGGACTAGCGGGAGGGCCTTACAATGAGCAGTTCTTC. This chain uses TRBV6-2 or TRBV6-3 with TRBJ2-1; 16 nucleotides line up with TRBD2. The ends lost 5 bases at V and 4 bases at J; junction bases unmatched: 8. Germline V gene lookup returns CDR1 MNHEY and CDR2 SVGEGT. CDR3 length: 18 residues.

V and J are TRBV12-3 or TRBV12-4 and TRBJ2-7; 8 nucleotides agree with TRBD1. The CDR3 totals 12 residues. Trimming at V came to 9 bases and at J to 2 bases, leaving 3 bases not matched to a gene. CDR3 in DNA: TGTGCCAGTCGACAGGGGCCCTACGAGCAGTACTTC. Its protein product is CASRQGPYEQYF.

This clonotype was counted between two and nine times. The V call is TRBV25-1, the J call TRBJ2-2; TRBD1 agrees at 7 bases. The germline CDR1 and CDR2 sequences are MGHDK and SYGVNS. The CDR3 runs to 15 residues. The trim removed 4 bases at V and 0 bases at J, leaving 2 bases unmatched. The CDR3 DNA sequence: TGTGCCAGCAGTGGGGGACAGACGAACACCGGGGAGCTGTTTTTT. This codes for CASSGGQTNTGELFF.

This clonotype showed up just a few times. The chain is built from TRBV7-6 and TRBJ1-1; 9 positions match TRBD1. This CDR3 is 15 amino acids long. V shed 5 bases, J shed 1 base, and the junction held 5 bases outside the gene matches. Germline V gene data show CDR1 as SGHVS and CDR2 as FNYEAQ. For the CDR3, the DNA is TGTGCCAGCAGCCCAAGGGACAGGGCGAACACTGAAGCTTTCTTT. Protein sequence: CASSPRDRANTEAFF.

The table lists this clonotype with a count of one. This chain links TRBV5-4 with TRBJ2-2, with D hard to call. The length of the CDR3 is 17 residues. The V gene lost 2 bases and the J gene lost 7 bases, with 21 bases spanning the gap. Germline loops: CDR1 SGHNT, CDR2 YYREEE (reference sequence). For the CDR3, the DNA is TGTGCCAGCAGCTTCGGGTGGTTGCTACCAGAAAGCGGGGAGCTGTTTTTT. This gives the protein CASSFGWLLPESGELFF.